This T cell receptor beta chain stems from a study of CD8 T cells in ankylosing spondylitis. Overall study findings and caveats: The authors reported significant enrichment of disease-linked clones in matched ankylosing spondylitis synovial fluid. Ankylosing spondylitis blood seemed to carry a telltale TCR beta motif made of under 10 highly homologous variants.

J was trimmed by 8 bases and V by 5 bases; bases with no gene match: 3. Germline lookup yields CDR1 LGHDT and CDR2 YNNKEL (reference sequence). The CDR3 is 13 amino acids. One entry per CDR3 protein, called by TCRdb with MiXCR from the 5' RACE reads. Of roughly 700,000 distinct CDR3 sequences listed, under 20% are singletons. This clonotype was found a few times. The antigen is unknown. V gene TRBV3-1 combines with J gene TRBJ1-6, with 7 bases that match TRBD1. The TCR was taken from a male donor with ankylosing spondylitis. Sequenced sample: blood, either unsorted or a sorted T cell fraction (not recorded which). CDR3 nucleotides: TGTGCCAGCAGCGACAGGGTGGATTCACCCCTCCACTTT. This sequence encodes CASSDRVDSPLHF.